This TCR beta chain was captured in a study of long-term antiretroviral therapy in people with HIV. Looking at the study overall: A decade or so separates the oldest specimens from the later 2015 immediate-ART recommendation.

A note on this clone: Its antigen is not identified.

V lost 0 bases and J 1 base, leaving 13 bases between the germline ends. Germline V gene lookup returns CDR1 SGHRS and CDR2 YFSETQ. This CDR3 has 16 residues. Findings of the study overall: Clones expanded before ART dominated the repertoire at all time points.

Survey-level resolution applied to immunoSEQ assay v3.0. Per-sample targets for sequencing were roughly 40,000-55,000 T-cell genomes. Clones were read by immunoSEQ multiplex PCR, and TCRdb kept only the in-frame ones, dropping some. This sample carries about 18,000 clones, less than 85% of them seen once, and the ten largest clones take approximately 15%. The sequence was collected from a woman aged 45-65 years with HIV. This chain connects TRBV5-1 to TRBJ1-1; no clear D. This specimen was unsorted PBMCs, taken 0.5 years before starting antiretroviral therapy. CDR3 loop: CASSLASTAQNTEAFF. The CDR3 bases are TGCGCCAGCAGCTTGGCCAGTACAGCTCAGAACACTGAAGCTTTCTTT.